Shown below are 18 T cell receptor beta chains from a single sample sequenced in a study of tissue T cells after allogeneic stem cell transplantation. The time point is: mouse harvest day 14 after allogeneic transplant. Tail vein injection delivered 10^7 T-cell-depleted bone marrow cells and 10^6 splenic CD5+ T cells. The method was immunoSEQ multiplex PCR; TCRdb's version includes in-frame clones alone and lacks a portion of them. The sample consists of roughly 5,000 clones, around 32% of them appearing once. Sequencing was done on a sample of skin. These receptor sequences come from a female BALB/c mouse given C57BL/6 T cells with graft-versus-host disease after an allogeneic hematopoietic cell transplant.

This clone was seen a few times. Germline and genes: mouse. The DNA ends 1 residue before the CDR3 does, and the rest of the CDR3 is filled in from the germline J gene. The J gene is TRBJ2-3, the V gene TRBV26; the match to TRBD2 covers 8 bases. Germline V lookup: CDR1 KGHPV, CDR2 FQNQEV (reference sequence). V shed 3 bases and J 1 base; nucleotides not matched to a gene: 3. This CDR3 comprises 15 residues. CDR3 sequence: CASSLLGGRAETLYF. CDR3 bases read: TGTGCCAGCAGTCTCCTGGGGGGACGTGCAGAAACGCTGTAT.

This clone was seen a few times. Germline and genes: mouse. The read ends 1 residue early relative to the CDR3; the germline J gene fills the gap. The chain joins TRBV3 to TRBJ1-2, with D hard to call. This CDR3 has 13 residues. Germline CDR1 is SNHLY and CDR2 is FYNGKV (reference sequence). V lost 0 bases, J lost 6 bases, and 8 bases lay in between. The sequenced CDR3 bases are TGTGCCAGCAGCTTAGCGGGGAGGGCCGACTACACC. It specifies CASSLAGRADYT. The whole CDR3 reads CASSLAGRADYTF. Supplemented by reference TRBV3 and TRBJ1-2, the full variable domain reads GPKVLQIPSHQIIDMGQMVTLNCDPVSNHLYFYWYKQILGQQMEFLVNFYNGKVMEKSKLFKDQFSVERPDGSYFTLKIQPTALEDSAVYFCASSLAGRADYTFGSGTRLLVI.

With regard to this clone: Genes and germline come from the mouse. The sequence runs out 1 residue before the end of the CDR3; the remainder is reconstructed from the germline J gene. The chain combines TRBV26 with TRBJ1-1, with D possibly matching TRBD1 (6 bases). The CDR3 has 14 residues. The germline gives CDR1 KGHPV, CDR2 FQNQEV (reference sequence). Trimming removed 4 bases at V and 3 bases at J, with 12 bases between. The CDR3 sequence: CASSRPGVDTEVFF. The CDR3 DNA, read in part, is TGTGCCAGCAGTCGCCCAGGGGTGGACACAGAAGTCTTC.

By sample fraction, this clone is medium-sized. Mouse gene names and germline throughout. The CDR3 extends 1 residue past the end of the read, so its final part is completed from the germline J gene. The chain uses TRBV26 and TRBJ1-3; D gene unclear. The V gene's germline CDR1 is KGHPV and CDR2 FQNQEV (reference sequence). The CDR3 has 14 amino acids. Trimming left V 2 bases short and J 3 bases short, with 8 bases between. The part of the CDR3 DNA that was read is TGTGCCAGCAGTCTGCCCGTTTTTGGAAATACGCTCTAT. Translating gives CASSLPVFGNTLY. The entire CDR3 is CASSLPVFGNTLYF. Variable domain in full (rest from reference TRBV26 and TRBJ1-3): NSKVIQTPRYLVKGQGQKAKMRCIPEKGHPVVFWYQQNKNNEFKFLINFQNQEVLQQIDMTEKRFSAECPSNSPCSLEIQSSEAGDSALYLCASSLPVFGNTLYFGEGSRLIVV.

This clone was found a few times. Here the gene names and germline are mouse. With the read ending 1 residue before the CDR3 end, the germline J gene is used to fill in that end. This chain connects TRBV26 to TRBJ1-2, with unresolved D. V dropped 4 bases and J dropped 2 bases, with 5 bases sitting between them. The CDR3 has 12 residues. The germline V gene encodes CDR1 KGHPV and CDR2 FQNQEV (reference sequence). The part of the CDR3 DNA that was read is TGTGCCAGCAGTCGGACTAACTCCGACTACACC. The encoded protein is CASSRTNSDYT. From start to end, the CDR3 is CASSRTNSDYTF.

As to this clone: Mouse gene names apply. CDR3 protein: CASSRDWGGYEQYF. The part of the CDR3 DNA that was read is TGTGCCAGCAGCAGGGACTGGGGGGGCTATGAACAGTAC. The V and J genes are TRBV3 and TRBJ2-7; 13 positions match TRBD2. Read data end 1 residue before the CDR3 end; the end is taken from the germline J gene. The CDR3 consists of 14 residues. Germline loops: CDR1 SNHLY, CDR2 FYNGKV (reference sequence). Trimming at V came to 5 bases and at J to 3 bases, leaving 1 base not matched to a gene.

This clone was observed once. The genes and germline here are from mouse. The read ends 1 residue early relative to the CDR3; the germline J gene fills the gap. The J gene is TRBJ1-1, the V gene TRBV26, with no clear D. V lost 1 base to trimming and J lost 6 bases, with 6 bases between them. CDR1 is KGHPV and CDR2 is FQNQEV in the germline V gene (reference sequence). This CDR3 is built from 12 residues. CDR3 bases read: TGTGCCAGCAGTCTGTGGGCATCAGAAGTCTTC. Its translation: CASSLWASEVF. The full CDR3 is CASSLWASEVFF. Filled out from reference TRBV26 and TRBJ1-1, the complete variable domain reads NSKVIQTPRYLVKGQGQKAKMRCIPEKGHPVVFWYQQNKNNEFKFLINFQNQEVLQQIDMTEKRFSAECPSNSPCSLEIQSSEAGDSALYLCASSLWASEVFFGKGTRLTVV.

Of note for this clone: Germline and genes here are mouse. The read ends 1 residue early relative to the CDR3; the germline J gene fills the gap. This rearrangement joins TRBV26 to TRBJ1-1; D perhaps matches TRBD1 (5 bases). Germline CDR1 is KGHPV and CDR2 is FQNQEV (reference sequence). The CDR3 has 13 residues. V gave up 3 bases and J gave up 3 bases, with 8 bases separating them. The CDR3 bases that were read are TGTGCCAGCAGTCTCAGGGCCGACACAGAAGTCTTC. This codes for CASSLRADTEVF. From start to end, the CDR3 is CASSLRADTEVFF.

Notes on this clone: Genes here carry mouse names. Read data end 1 residue before the CDR3 end; the end is taken from the germline J gene. The chain is built from TRBV19 and TRBJ2-1, with TRBD1 matching over 8 bases. CDR1 FNHDT and CDR2 SITEND come from the germline V gene (reference sequence). This CDR3 contains 14 residues. V gave up 2 bases and J gave up 5 bases; unmatched junction bases: 3. CDR3 protein: CASSIHRGDAEQFF. CDR3 bases read: TGTGCCAGCAGTATCCACAGGGGGGATGCTGAGCAGTTC.

This clone occurred a few times. Gene names denote mouse genes. The read ends 1 residue early relative to the CDR3; the germline J gene fills the gap. V usage is TRBV16 and J usage is TRBJ2-5; D tentatively fits TRBD1 or TRBD2 (5 bases each). From germline, CDR1 is SGHSA and CDR2 FRNQAP. The CDR3 covers 13 residues. V gave up 2 bases and J gave up 5 bases, with 8 bases separating them. CDR3 DNA, as far as it was read: TGTGCAAGCAGCTTAACGGGGGTAGACACCCAGTAC. This codes for CASSLTGVDTQY. The CDR3 as a whole reads CASSLTGVDTQYF. The variable domain in full, completed from reference TRBV16 and TRBJ2-5, reads NAGVIQTPRHKVTGKGQEATLWCEPISGHSAVFWYRQTIVQGLEFLTYFRNQAPIDDSGMPKERFSAQMPNQSHSTLKIQSTQPQDSAVYLCASSLTGVDTQYFGPGTRLLVL.

In this sample, this clone is large. Any gene name here is a mouse gene name. The read stops 1 residue short of the end of the CDR3; the missing end is completed from the germline J gene. V and J are TRBV20 and TRBJ2-1; 8 nucleotides agree with TRBD2. V was clipped by 0 bases and J by 6 bases; unmatched bases: 1. CDR3 length equals 13 residues. Germline V gene lookup returns CDR1 GFQATS and CDR2 STVNSAI. The CDR3 region is CGARDWGVAEQFF. The CDR3 DNA, read in part, is TGTGGTGCTAGGGACTGGGGGGTTGCTGAGCAGTTC.

With regard to this clone: Germline and genes: mouse. The CDR3 is cut off 1 residue early in the read; its end comes from the germline J gene. The gene calls are TRBV26 and TRBJ2-4; the D is unclear. Per germline, CDR1 KGHPV and CDR2 FQNQEV (reference sequence). The CDR3 runs to 13 residues. The V end was cut by 2 bases, the J end by 0 bases, with 3 bases between. The CDR3 protein is CASSLPSQNTLYF. CDR3 bases read: TGTGCCAGCAGTCTGCCAAGTCAAAACACCTTGTAC.

On this clone itself: Mouse names are used for the genes. The CDR3 end is not reached by the read, which stops 1 residue before it; the germline J gene fills it in. V gene TRBV31 combines with J gene TRBJ2-4, with 9 bases lining up with TRBD2. The CDR3 has 15 amino acids. Germline V gene sequence: CDR1 GKSSPN, CDR2 SITVG. V trimming: 3 bases; J trimming: 0 bases; junction bases outside the gene matches: 4. Partial CDR3 DNA: TGTGCCTGGAGCCCGGACTGGGGAAGTCAAAACACCTTGTAC. Translation: CAWSPDWGSQNTLY. The complete CDR3 protein is CAWSPDWGSQNTLYF.

In this sample, this clone turned up a few times. These gene names are mouse names. The read comes to an end 1 residue before the CDR3 does, leaving the germline J gene to fill in the end. The chain couples TRBV26 to TRBJ2-5; D not resolved. The CDR3 length is 13 residues. Between the trimmed V and J ends, which lost 8 bases and 4 bases, there was a span of 13 bases. CDR1 and CDR2 (germline): KGHPV, FQNQEV (reference sequence). Incomplete CDR3 DNA: TGTGCCAGCCCCGAGCGGGGAGAAGACACCCAGTAC. Amino acid sequence: CASPERGEDTQY. The CDR3 in its entirety is CASPERGEDTQYF.

For this clone: Mouse gene names apply. The read ends 1 residue shy of where the CDR3 ends; the end is completed using the germline J gene. V and J are TRBV16 and TRBJ2-2; D ambiguous. CDR3 length: 14 amino acids. Germline values: CDR1 SGHSA, CDR2 FRNQAP. V was trimmed by 0 bases and J by 0 bases, leaving 2 bases between them. The CDR3 bases that were read are TGTGCAAGCAGCTTAGAGGCAAACACCGGGCAGCTCTAC. Translated: CASSLEANTGQLY. The complete CDR3 protein is CASSLEANTGQLYF. The variable domain in full, with the rest retrieved from reference TRBV16 and TRBJ2-2, is NAGVIQTPRHKVTGKGQEATLWCEPISGHSAVFWYRQTIVQGLEFLTYFRNQAPIDDSGMPKERFSAQMPNQSHSTLKIQSTQPQDSAVYLCASSLEANTGQLYFGEGSKLTVL.

Within the sample, this clone is large. Gene names denote mouse genes. The read terminates 1 residue ahead of where the CDR3 ends, so the germline J gene completes it. V and J are TRBV14 and TRBJ2-1; TRBD2 matches 10 bases. This CDR3 comprises 15 residues. Trimming cost V 5 bases and J 3 bases; bases outside gene matches: 5. Germline V gene lookup returns CDR1 SGHDT and CDR2 FRDEAV. CDR3 amino acids: CASSLWGGVYAEQFF. The sequenced CDR3 bases are TGTGCCAGCAGCCTCTGGGGGGGCGTCTATGCTGAGCAGTTC.

A note on this clone: Gene names and germline refer to mouse. The observed sequence ends 1 residue before the CDR3 terminus, with the missing tail filled in from the germline J gene. The chain joins TRBV26 to TRBJ2-5; TRBD1 matches at 7 bases. Germline V gene lookup returns CDR1 KGHPV and CDR2 FQNQEV (reference sequence). Trimming took 5 bases from V and 6 from J; bases not matched to a gene: 8. This CDR3 has 14 residues. CDR3 sequence reads: CASSSRDRGDTQYF. CDR3 DNA (partial): TGTGCCAGCAGTTCCCGGGACAGAGGGGACACCCAGTAC.

With regard to this clone: Gene names and germline refer to mouse. Sequencing ends 1 residue short of the CDR3 end; the germline J gene provides the rest. The rearrangement links TRBV31 to TRBJ1-5, with 8 bases identical to TRBD1. Germline V gene lookup returns CDR1 GKSSPN and CDR2 SITVG. The V gene end was trimmed by 8 bases and the J gene end by 3 bases; junction bases not matched to a gene: 3. The CDR3 has 12 amino acids. Incomplete CDR3 DNA: TGTGCCACAGGGGGGGGCAACCAGGCTCCGCTT. Its protein product is CATGGGNQAPL. The CDR3 as a whole reads CATGGGNQAPLF.